This T cell receptor beta chain was sequenced for a study of T cells in Graves' hyperthyroidism and ophthalmopathy. The table lists this clonotype with many counts. CDR1 and CDR2 from the germline V gene are MDHEN and SYDVKM. V shed 5 bases, J shed 5 bases, and the junction held 6 bases outside the gene matches. The CDR3 runs 16 residues. RNA transcripts provided the source from which TCR beta CDR3 regions were amplified. The HTBI primer set was used in a first-round RT-PCR of the TCR CDR3. TCRdb passed the multiplex PCR reads through MiXCR, listing each CDR3 protein once. The sample has 500,000 or so distinct CDR3 sequences; approximately 17% are singletons.

The rearrangement links TRBV28 to TRBJ1-6, with TRBD1 identical over 10 bases. The specimen sequenced was blood. The clonotype originates from a woman aged 18-30 years with Graves' ophthalmopathy. This CDR3 is CASSHLGTGDNSPLHF. In DNA form, the CDR3 reads TGTGCCAGCAGTCATCTCGGGACAGGGGATAATTCACCCCTCCACTTT.